At least ten counts were recorded for the clone carrying this T cell receptor (beta chain). This record comes from a study of T cells in Graves' hyperthyroidism and ophthalmopathy. It was RNA transcripts that yielded the amplified TCR beta CDR3 regions. HTBI primers were used for first-round RT-PCR of the TCR CDR3. TCRdb processed the multiplex PCR reads anew with MiXCR; each CDR3 protein has one entry. The sample holds 350,000 to 400,000 distinct CDR3 sequences, about 15% seen once. The length of the CDR3 is 12 residues. Trimming pared 7 bases from V and 0 bases from J, leaving 3 bases between. From germline, CDR1 is MNHNS and CDR2 SASEGT. Graves' hyperthyroidism without ophthalmopathy progression within 18 months was termed stable. The study enrolled patients aged 18 to 65 with newly diagnosed hyperthyroidism of under 2 months' duration.

The V and J genes are TRBV6-1 and TRBJ2-2; D gene ambiguous. Sequencing was performed on blood. The sequence came from a woman aged 25-40 years with Graves' hyperthyroidism. CDR3 region: CASIPNTGELFF. Here the CDR3 DNA reads TGTGCCAGCATTCCGAACACCGGGGAGCTGTTTTTT.